This paragraph reports one T cell receptor (beta chain). No cognate antigen has been identified for it. Every participant had a single incident cervical HPV16 infection, and prevalent HPV16 infections were excluded. Cervical HPV DNA was detected with MY09/MY11 PCR, and genotyping was done by dot-blot hybridization. Around 15 mL of heparinized blood were centrifuged, and the buffy coat was aliquoted, frozen at -30°C, then stored at -80°C. QIAGEN kits were used to extract genomic DNA from the buffy coat specimens. The immunoSEQ assay used multiplex PCR to amplify TCR beta CDR3 regions from an average of around 1,200 ng of genomic DNA per sample. The assay corrected primer bias using a complete synthetic TCR repertoire to establish an amplification baseline. The amplicons were sequenced using the Illumina platform. Per the authors' processing: Sequences were error-corrected by clustering with frequency ratios and a modified nearest-neighbor algorithm, then analyzed in the immunoSEQ Analyzer with IMGT gene definitions. At each rarefaction depth, TCR richness and evenness were averaged across 20 rarefaction repeats, and any sample with fewer sequences than the depth was left out. Wilcoxon rank sum tests with FDR correction were used to compare V, D and J gene relative abundances between the groups. An intraclass correlation of 95% to 97% for TCR richness and an average of roughly 83% across 60 to 80 gene segments were obtained from the blinded duplicates. The immuneACCESS repertoire file appears here via TCRdb, limited to in-frame rearrangements. These files lack a portion of the clones; in checked studies, under half of the deficit traces to unresolved V genes, and the cause of the others is not known. Clone size and V and J calls were adopted from that table, with D and trimming inferred from the DNA. The table for this sample shows tens of thousands of clones. The ten biggest clones cover less than 6% of the sample.

This specimen comes from a study of T cells in women clearing cervical HPV infection (dated by TCRdb to 2016 to 2019). About the study as a whole: The cases were 25 to 30 women with histologically confirmed HPV16-related CIN3 or worse, and 2 of these cases were invasive cancers. The controls were about two dozen women whose single incident HPV16 infection cleared within 12 months with no development of precancer or cancer. Blood from cases was collected at the visit where the lesion was first found, while blood from controls was collected once the infection could no longer be detected. Among cases, blood sampling occurred a median of 149 days after lesion detection, with an interquartile range of roughly 85 to 200 days. HLA typing was available for only a few women, so HLA type could not be excluded as a confounder. Nested within Costa Rica's Guanacaste HPV Natural History Study, an exploratory proof-of-principle case-control study compared TCR repertoires across cervical HPV16 outcomes. Cases and controls were matched on age within five years and on year of sample collection. Cases had a median age of about 34 years and controls had a median age of around 41, with no significant differences in baseline characteristics. In the parent cohort, fewer than 13,000 women aged 18 or older were enrolled in Guanacaste, Costa Rica, during about 1992 to 1994 and were followed for over six years. Quality controls consisted of five blinded duplicates per group, for a total of approximately 60 samples made up of approximately 50 participants and roughly ten replicates. The study at large found these results: Because the number of T cells in each sample was unknown, differences in richness could reflect differing T-cell content rather than repertoire biology. Random forest classifiers that combined richness and V gene abundances separated cases from controls with an estimated AUC of under 0.85. The cross-sectional design could not show whether the associations came before the infection or were a result of it, and neither effector/memory subsets nor HPV-specific T cells were isolated. CIN3+ cases had significantly higher TCR repertoire richness than controls across sequencing depths, but evenness did not differ between the groups.

This receptor was identified in a woman aged 18 to 75 with a cervical HPV16 infection that either progressed to CIN3+ or cleared (not recorded which). The sequencing input was blood buffy coat.

The CDR3 is CASSSPGTGNEKLFF. Incomplete CDR3 DNA: TGCGCCAGCAGCTCCCCCGGGACAGGGAATGAAAAG. The chain employs TRBV5-1 and TRBJ2-2, with 9 junctional bases fitting TRBD1. Read coverage stops 3 residues before the CDR3 terminus; the germline J gene supplies the remainder. From the germline V gene, CDR1 is SGHRS and CDR2 is YFSETQ. Counted from cysteine to phenylalanine, this CDR3 has 15 amino acids. The DNA shown is the part of the CDR3 that was read: 36 bases, in frame from base 1.